These T cell receptor beta chains were read from a single sample in a study of blood T cell repertoires in COVID-19. Assay: immunoSEQ multiplex PCR; the TCRdb copy retains only in-frame clones and omits some. Of fewer than 250,000 clones in the sample, around 89% were seen once. The specimen sequenced was peripheral blood. These receptors came from a man aged 65-85 years with acute or convalescent COVID-19. The conserved cysteine and the conserved F or W are not part of the CDR3 here. A D gene is named only where the DNA matches it firmly.

TRBJ1-4 | 15 | TRBV21-1 | . | ASSKESGRGRGEKLF
TRBJ2-7 | 14 | TRBV5-4 | TRBD2 | ASSLKVGGRGYEQY
TRBJ1-1 | 13 | TRBV30 | TRBD1 | AWSVLRTGNTEAF
TRBJ2-5 | 11 | TRBV19 | . | ASSVERGETQY
TRBJ2-5 | 9 | TRBV12-3/TRBV12-4 | . | ASSLGTTQY
TRBJ1-5 | 14 | TRBV24-1 | TRBD1 | ATSAPGQGLDQPQH
TRBJ2-1 | 16 | TRBV3-1/TRBV3-2 | TRBD2 | ASSQTGLAGKGANEQF
TRBJ2-5 | 14 | TRBV7-2 | TRBD2 | ASSPRGSGRRGTQY
TRBJ2-2 | 12 | TRBV3-1/TRBV3-2 | . | ASSQAGDGGELF
TRBJ2-4 | 12 | TRBV19 | . | ASSIRGEGNIQY
TRBJ2-7 | 12 | TRBV19 | . | ASSIGLRDYEQY
TRBJ2-1 | 13 | TRBV7-3 | TRBD2 | ASSLEAGGYFEQF
TRBJ2-2 | 12 | TRBV20-1 | TRBD1 | SASRQGLTGELF
TRBJ2-6 | 15 | TRBV15 | TRBD2 | ATSRGGGLSGANVLT
TRBJ2-3 | 18 | TRBV4-2 | TRBD2 | ASSQDLLAGVGSGTDTQY
TRBJ2-3 | 14 | TRBV5-1 | TRBD1 | ASSFGTGDNTDTQY
TRBJ1-1 | 11 | TRBV11-2 | . | ASRSESGTEAF
TRBJ1-4 | 11 | TRBV7-9 | TRBD1 | ASSSGPTDDRA
TRBJ2-1 | 13 | TRBV10-3 | . | AISESGVSYNEQF
TRBJ1-1 | 14 | TRBV30 | TRBD1 | AWSPGQGVRETEAF
TRBJ1-3 | 13 | TRBV5-4 | . | ASSSQGVSGNTIY
TRBJ2-1 | 10 | TRBV29-1 | . | SVRSGYNEQF
TRBJ2-1 | 12 | TRBV11-1 | . | ASAQERSYNEQF
TRBJ1-3 | 14 | TRBV28 | . | ASTSPGLISGNTIY
TRBJ1-1 | 15 | TRBV19 | . | ASRKGAPGGLDTEAF
TRBJ2-1 | 17 | TRBV5-1 | TRBD1 | ASSLSGTGRLMGGNEQF
TRBJ1-1 | 13 | TRBV6-5 | . | ASSYSNTMNTEAF
TRBJ2-1 | 13 | TRBV19 | TRBD1 | ASSMARDRRNEQF
TRBJ1-4 | 12 | TRBV5-1 | . | ASSPGFTNEKLF
TRBJ2-2 | 14 | TRBV5-5 | TRBD2 | ASSFLAGGSTGELF
TRBJ2-1 | 13 | TRBV5-1 | TRBD2 | ASSSIAGGFNEQF
TRBJ2-6 | 14 | TRBV28 | . | ASSRTGLSGANVLT
TRBJ1-4 | 16 | TRBV5-5 | TRBD1 | ASSLGTGGGSTNEKLF
TRBJ2-1 | 13 | TRBV5-5 | . | ASSPLEGFYNEQF
TRBJ2-5 | 13 | TRBV21-1 | . | ASSKGVAGQETQY
TRBJ2-5 | 12 | TRBV6-6 | TRBD1 | ASQKGGGSETQY
TRBJ2-5 | 13 | TRBV18 | . | ASSPPSRTQETQY